The rows below give T cell receptor beta chains drawn from one sample of a study of blood T cell repertoires in COVID-19. Measured with immunoSEQ multiplex PCR; TCRdb has only the in-frame clones, and not every one. The table has approximately 80,000 clones, around 81% seen once. Sequencing was performed on peripheral blood. The origin of the receptors is a human donor in a cohort sampled during active COVID-19. The CDR3 runs from the conserved cysteine through the conserved F or W. The D gene is left open where the match is weak. Clone size is not always given. Where it is, it says once, few, many or a class for expanded clones.

d_call: TRBD2; v_call: TRBV9; j_call: TRBJ2-3; clone_size: .; cdr3_aa: CASSDLAGGTFSTDTQYF; cdr3_nt: TGTGCCAGCAGCGATCTAGCGGGGGGGACTTTTAGCACAGATACGCAGTATTTT
d_call: .; v_call: TRBV19; j_call: TRBJ2-5; clone_size: .; cdr3_aa: CASSMYRKSQETQYF; cdr3_nt: TGTGCCAGTAGTATGTACAGGAAGTCACAAGAGACCCAGTACTTC
d_call: .; v_call: TRBV13; j_call: TRBJ1-1; clone_size: .; cdr3_aa: CASSTQGWNTEAFF; cdr3_nt: TGTGCCAGCAGCACTCAGGGGTGGAACACTGAAGCTTTCTTT
d_call: .; v_call: TRBV28; j_call: TRBJ2-4; clone_size: .; cdr3_aa: CASSAAGRGFPNIQYF; cdr3_nt: TGTGCCAGCAGTGCCGCTGGGCGGGGCTTTCCAAACATTCAGTACTTC
d_call: .; v_call: TRBV2; j_call: TRBJ1-6; clone_size: .; cdr3_aa: CATQPARGGLGGSPLHF; cdr3_nt: TGTGCCACCCAACCCGCCCGGGGGGGGTTAGGGGGTTCACCCCTCCACTTT
d_call: .; v_call: TRBV9; j_call: TRBJ2-7; clone_size: many; cdr3_aa: CASSYNSNRPNSYEQYF; cdr3_nt: TGTGCCAGCAGTTATAATAGCAACAGGCCCAACTCCTACGAGCAGTACTTC
d_call: .; v_call: TRBV7-9; j_call: TRBJ2-3; clone_size: .; cdr3_aa: CASSLIGGGEPDTQYF; cdr3_nt: TGTGCCAGCAGCCTTATAGGGGGAGGGGAGCCAGATACGCAGTATTTT
d_call: TRBD2; v_call: TRBV9; j_call: TRBJ2-7; clone_size: .; cdr3_aa: CASSVEVAGNYEQYF; cdr3_nt: TGTGCCAGCAGCGTAGAGGTAGCGGGGAACTACGAGCAGTACTTC
d_call: TRBD1; v_call: TRBV7-2; j_call: TRBJ2-7; clone_size: .; cdr3_aa: CASSEYLSGTATEQYF; cdr3_nt: TGTGCCAGCAGCGAATATTTATCCGGGACAGCCACCGAGCAGTACTTC
d_call: TRBD1; v_call: TRBV2; j_call: TRBJ1-2; clone_size: .; cdr3_aa: CASLAGTGLNYGYTF; cdr3_nt: TGTGCCAGCCTGGCTGGGACAGGGTTAAACTATGGCTACACCTTC
d_call: TRBD2; v_call: TRBV3-1/TRBV3-2; j_call: TRBJ2-7; clone_size: .; cdr3_aa: CASSLTSGGTYEQYF; cdr3_nt: TGTGCCAGCAGCCTAACTAGCGGGGGTACCTACGAGCAGTACTTC
d_call: .; v_call: TRBV20-1; j_call: TRBJ1-1; clone_size: few; cdr3_aa: CSASLQGGTEAFF; cdr3_nt: TGCAGTGCTAGTCTCCAGGGAGGCACTGAAGCTTTCTTT
d_call: .; v_call: TRBV28; j_call: TRBJ2-7; clone_size: .; cdr3_aa: CASSLGFEQYF; cdr3_nt: TGTGCCAGCAGTTTGGGCTTCGAGCAGTACTTC